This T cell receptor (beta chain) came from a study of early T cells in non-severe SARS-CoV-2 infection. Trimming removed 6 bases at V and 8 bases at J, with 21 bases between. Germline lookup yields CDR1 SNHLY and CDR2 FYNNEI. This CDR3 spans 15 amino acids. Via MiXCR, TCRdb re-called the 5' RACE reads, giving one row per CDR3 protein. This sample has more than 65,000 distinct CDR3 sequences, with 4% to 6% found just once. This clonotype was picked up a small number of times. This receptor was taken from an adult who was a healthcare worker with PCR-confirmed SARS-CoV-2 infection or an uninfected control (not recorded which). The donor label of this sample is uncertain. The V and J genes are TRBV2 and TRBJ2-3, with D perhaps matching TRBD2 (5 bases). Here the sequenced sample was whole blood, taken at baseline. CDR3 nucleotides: TGTGCCAGCAGGGTCGGGTCTAGCTTTAATGCTACGCAGTATTTT. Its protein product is CASRVGSSFNATQYF.